This T cell receptor (beta chain) was captured in a study of chemoradiotherapy in HPV16-positive cancers. Study background: Candidate HPV-specific clones and shared TCR motifs came from a couple of HPV16-positive patients.

Trimming at V came to 5 bases and at J to 3 bases, leaving 6 bases not matched to a gene. CDR1 is SGHDN, CDR2 FVKESK, per germline. The CDR3 runs to 16 residues. Sequencing was performed with immunoSEQ multiplex PCR; in TCRdb, only in-frame clones are kept and a portion is missing. The sample contains 4,000 to 5,000 clones, roughly 79% of which appear only once. This chain joins TRBV14 and TRBJ2-2; TRBD2 agrees at 10 bases. This sample comprised tumor tissue, obtained from a patient who underwent chemoradiotherapy. The TCR originated in a human donor with HPV-associated anogenital cancer. CDR3 in amino acids: CASSARTSGDTGELFF. The DNA of the CDR3 is TGTGCCAGCAGCGCCCGGACTAGCGGAGACACCGGGGAGCTGTTTTTT.